What follows describes a single T cell receptor (beta chain). The CDR3 consists of 16 residues. The data originate from a study of blood T cell repertoires in COVID-19. Some clones are missing from TCRdb's copy, which holds only in-frame ones; the method was immunoSEQ multiplex PCR. The sample gives 160,000 or so clones, 80% of which show up once; 3% to 3.5% is in the top ten. The TCR sequence derives from a woman in her fifties or sixties who had recovered from COVID-19. The genes are TRBV21-1 and TRBJ2-1; the table names TRBD2, a call not compared with the DNA. TRBV21-1 is marked as a pseudogene. Sequenced sample: PBMCs or T cells enriched from blood (not recorded which). This chain's CDR3 is CASSKGGGVPKNEQFF. The CDR3 DNA follows: TGTGCCAGCAGCAAAGGCGGAGGGGTGCCCAAAAATGAGCAGTTCTTC.